The 17 T cell receptor beta chains listed next were all sequenced from one sample in a study of T cells after yellow fever vaccination. Each CDR3 protein is one row after TCRdb ran MiXCR on the 5' RACE reads. The table shows about 340,000 distinct CDR3 sequences, with approximately 9% occurring only once. The sequences come from PBMCs, collected on the day of the first yellow fever vaccination. The receptor source for this set is a man aged 18 to 29 who received the YFV17D yellow fever vaccine.

The gene calls are TRBV12-3 or TRBV12-4 and TRBJ2-3; the D gene is possibly TRBD2 (5 bases). This CDR3 has 18 residues. V lost 6 bases and J 7 bases, leaving 29 bases between the germline ends. In DNA form, the CDR3 reads TGTGCCAGCAGACTCCGGGGATCGGATGGCAGGCGGAGAAATACGCAGTATTTT. Its protein product is CASRLRGSDGRRRNTQYF.

The J gene is TRBJ1-1, the V gene TRBV6-2 or TRBV6-3, with TRBD1 matching over 8 bases. There are 14 residues in the CDR3. V lost 6 bases to trimming and J lost 4 bases; unmatched junction nucleotides: 7. Germline CDR1 and CDR2: MNHEY and SVGEGT. Written as DNA, the CDR3 is TGTGCCAGCAGACTTCCAGGGGGCGGCACTGAAGCTTTCTTT. This codes for CASRLPGGGTEAFF.

This clonotype was detected a few times. J is TRBJ2-1 and V is TRBV7-2; D may be TRBD1 (6 bases). This CDR3 is 12 amino acids long. V was clipped by 4 bases and J by 7 bases, with 8 bases between them. In germline, CDR1 is SGHTA, CDR2 FQGNSA. Here the CDR3 DNA reads TGTGCCAGCAGCTGGACAGTTAATGAGCAGTTCTTC. Protein: CASSWTVNEQFF.

The rearrangement uses TRBV4-2 and TRBJ2-7; no reliable D call. The CDR3 consists of 15 residues. Germline lookup yields CDR1 LGHNA and CDR2 YNFKEQ. The V gene lost 4 bases and the J gene lost 0 bases, with 13 bases spanning the gap. The CDR3 coding sequence is TGTGCCAGCAGCCTACTTTCTCCGGGCTCCTACGAGCAGTACTTC. Translated, it gives CASSLLSPGSYEQYF.

The chain couples TRBV29-1 to TRBJ1-5, with unresolved D. V lost 4 bases and J 4 bases, leaving 8 bases between the germline ends. The CDR3 spans 12 residues. The germline CDR1 and CDR2 sequences are SQVTM and ANQGSEA. Written as DNA, the CDR3 is TGCAGCGTTGGGGCCGAGAATCAGCCCCAGCATTTT. Its protein product is CSVGAENQPQHF.

This clonotype has more than one count but fewer than ten. CDR3 bases: TGTGCCAGCAGCCCGGGTCGGGACAATGAGCAGTTCTTC. Amino acid sequence: CASSPGRDNEQFF. This chain joins TRBV7-3 and TRBJ2-1; no definite D call. The V end lost 5 bases, the J end lost 5 bases, and 10 bases lay between the germline ends. CDR1 and CDR2 (germline): SGHTA, FQGTGA. The CDR3 extends over 13 amino acids. The full variable domain, rest sourced from reference TRBV7-3 and TRBJ2-1, is GAGVSQTPSNKVTEKGKYVELRCDPISGHTALYWYRQSLGQGPEFLIYFQGTGAADDSGLPNDRFFAVRPEGSVSTLKIQRTERGDSAVYLCASSPGRDNEQFFGPGTRLTVL.

The chain is built from TRBV6-5 and TRBJ2-1; 10 bases fit TRBD1. The junction had 4 bases not matched to a gene; V was cut back by 0 bases and J by 5 bases. The CDR3 covers 16 residues. The germline V gene encodes CDR1 MNHEY and CDR2 SVGAGI. CDR3 region: CASSYSMDRGNNEQFF. In DNA form, the CDR3 reads TGTGCCAGCAGTTACTCGATGGACAGGGGGAACAATGAGCAGTTCTTC.

This clonotype was picked up many times. This rearrangement joins TRBV10-3 to TRBJ2-7; no firm D call. The CDR3 covers 13 residues. The germline CDR1 and CDR2 sequences are ENHRY and SYGVKD. Trimming left V 0 bases short and J 1 base short, with 4 bases between. CDR3 region: CAISESNSYEQYV. The CDR3 DNA reads as TGTGCCATCAGTGAGTCGAATTCCTACGAGCAGTACGTC.

This clonotype was seen ten or more times. The V call is TRBV12-3 or TRBV12-4, the J call TRBJ1-2, with 8 bases fitting TRBD1. V trimming: 6 bases; J trimming: 8 bases; junction bases outside the gene matches: 11. The CDR3 length is 14 residues. In nucleotides, the CDR3 is TGTGCCAGCAGCTACAATAGGGCAGGGGGCGGCTACACCTTC. Protein: CASSYNRAGGGYTF.

This clonotype was seen more than once but under ten times. The chain is built from TRBV7-9 and TRBJ2-4; D remains unclear. The CDR3 sequence is 14 residues long. V lost 6 bases, J lost 0 bases, and 9 bases lay in between. Germline V gives CDR1 SEHNR, CDR2 FQNEAQ (reference sequence). The CDR3 loop reads CASSQKGAKNIQYF. CDR3 coding DNA: TGTGCCAGCAGTCAGAAGGGAGCCAAAAACATTCAGTACTTC.

The sample holds a few counts of this clonotype. One end of the junction varies from germline; a read error may be responsible. The chain employs TRBV4-1 and TRBJ2-7; D is tentatively TRBD1 or TRBD2 (5 bases each). This CDR3 has 16 residues. In germline, CDR1 is MGHRA, CDR2 YSYEKL. CDR3 amino acids: CASGSTPGRPSNEQYF. Here the CDR3 DNA reads TGCGCCAGCGGGTCTACTCCGGGACGACCCTCCAACGAGCAGTACTTC.

The J gene is TRBJ2-7, the V gene TRBV2, with 8 positions matching TRBD1. This CDR3 comprises 15 residues. CDR1 is SNHLY, CDR2 FYNNEI, per germline. V lost 8 bases and J lost 6; bases outside the gene matches: 15. CDR3 protein: CASARPPQGAGEQYV. The CDR3 DNA reads as TGTGCCAGCGCCCGGCCCCCGCAGGGGGCCGGCGAGCAGTACGTC.

The rearrangement uses TRBV7-3 and TRBJ2-1; D is possibly TRBD1 (6 bases). The CDR3 loop spans 13 amino acids. V lost 4 bases to trimming and J lost 9 bases, with 13 bases between them. Germline V gene sequence: CDR1 SGHTA, CDR2 FQGTGA. The CDR3 spells CASSSQGGVEQFF. CDR3 nucleotides: TGTGCCAGCAGCTCCCAAGGGGGAGTTGAGCAGTTCTTC.

This clonotype was found a few times. The chain recombines TRBV23-1 with TRBJ1-3, with D maybe TRBD1 (5 bases). TRBV23-1 counts as an open reading frame of uncertain function. V was pared by 6 bases and J by 2 bases, with 11 bases between. This CDR3 has 14 residues. Written as DNA, the CDR3 is TGCGCCAGCAGCCCCGTGGGGGCTGGAAACACCATATATTTT. Amino acids: CASSPVGAGNTIYF.

This clonotype was counted a few times. The CDR3 sequence: CASSLQGGDIQYF. The DNA for the CDR3 is TGCGCCAGCAGCTTACAGGGAGGTGACATTCAGTACTTC. The chain links TRBV5-1 to TRBJ2-4, with D tentatively TRBD1 or TRBD2 (6 bases each). The ends were cut back, 2 bases at V and 8 bases at J, with 11 bases in the middle. The CDR3 contains 13 residues. From germline, CDR1 is SGHRS and CDR2 YFSETQ.

This clonotype was counted many times. V is TRBV6-1 and J is TRBJ1-5; D gene ambiguous. CDR3 size: 14 residues. The germline CDR1 and CDR2 sequences are MNHNS and SASEGT. Trimming shortened V by 5 bases and J by 0 bases, and 8 bases separated the two germline ends. DNA of the CDR3: TGTGCCAGCAGTCCACATAATAGCAATCAGCCCCAGCATTTT. Protein product: CASSPHNSNQPQHF.

The CDR3 DNA follows: TGTGCCAGCAGTGAAGAGCGGGGCCCGCTAGGGGAGCTGTTTTTT. It yields the protein CASSEERGPLGELFF. V and J are TRBV25-1 and TRBJ2-2, with 7 bases aligning to TRBD2. The CDR3 loop spans 15 amino acids. Germline V lookup: CDR1 MGHDK, CDR2 SYGVNS. Trimming at V came to 2 bases and at J to 8 bases, leaving 8 bases not matched to a gene. Looking up the rest from reference TRBV25-1 and TRBJ2-2 gives the full variable domain: EADIYQTPRYLVIGTGKKITLECSQTMGHDKMYWYQQDPGMELHLIHYSYGVNSTEKGDLSSESTVSRIRTEHFPLTLESARPSHTSQYLCASSEERGPLGELFFGEGSRLTVL.